This T cell receptor beta chain was sequenced during a study of cytomegalovirus exposure and HLA in healthy donors (dated 2017 in TCRdb). General notes on the study: An earlier analysis of approximately 550 of the donors reported approximately 290 Gb of sequence data and 120 million or so unique TCR beta sequences from some 180 million T cells. Besides the first cohort of hundreds of subjects, a separate validation cohort made up of about 120 different subjects was used. Class I and class II HLA loci were covered by the typing at four-digit resolution. All discovery cohort repertoires had been generated on a single sequencing platform. In a later analysis, previously published TCR beta repertoires from roughly 710 donors were re-analyzed and high-resolution HLA genotyping was added so that TCR occurrence patterns could be studied. The study profiled the T cell repertoires of around 700 subjects by immunosequencing and related them to cytomegalovirus serostatus. Roughly 300 gigabases of sequencing data and around 87 million unique TCR sequences were included in an early release covering about 620 HLA-typed donors. In a later genetic analysis, genome-wide SNP genotypes for about 55% of the roughly 700 donors were used, and that subset was treated as a discovery cohort. An earlier analysis of 587 of the donors used high-throughput TCR beta sequencing to judge whether each TCR beta V gene segment behaved as functional or pseudogenic. The later analysis used no new phenotypic data to find candidate immune exposures, relying instead on TCR beta sequences and their occurrence across donors. The study combined high-throughput TCR immunosequencing, statistical association of individual TCRs with disease status, and machine learning to predict cytomegalovirus infection status. Donor age, sex, ethnicity and CMV serostatus were compiled alongside the repertoire data. Typing coverage differed by locus: A, B, C, DRB1 and DQB1 were typed in roughly 629-630 donors, DQA1 in approximately 520, DPA1 in 606, and DPB1 in roughly 450. A handful of DR-DQ haplotypes were handled as single units for association and clustering because linkage in the cohort was strong. Among the roughly 400 genotyped donors, approximately 81% belonged to the genetic ancestry cluster associated with self-reported Caucasian donors. Among about 400 genotyped donors of the cohort, an average of roughly 230,000 unique TCR beta nucleotide sequences was sequenced per donor, of which 15% to 20% were non-productive. The study aimed to test whether signatures of past pathogen exposure could be identified by cataloging public T cell receptors. Study-level results and caveats: Immune exposure information for the cohort was limited to CMV serostatus. Because some donors lacked HLA typing at each locus, the association tests relied only on the typed subset. Specific HLA alleles were associated with over 15,000 TCR beta sequences at a false discovery rate of 0.05 in a later analysis. The study listed 164 TCR beta chains as associated with cytomegalovirus. Some IMGT-functional V segments, including TRBV6-2 and TRBV6-3, could not be distinguished by the 87-base-pair reads and were therefore excluded. An association between a missense DCLRE1C variant and V-gene and J-gene trimming of TCR beta chains was found in a later genetic analysis and replicated in an independent cohort. In both the original and validation cohorts, the classifier was reported to diagnose cytomegalovirus status with high specificity and sensitivity. According to a later analysis, most CMV-associated TCR beta chains appeared to be HLA-restricted, and the HLA associations seemed to be driven largely by CMV exposure. A few of the identified cytomegalovirus-associated TCR beta chains were confirmed in vitro to be specific for cytomegalovirus antigens. While some public TCRs were present in many individuals, most TCR sequences turned up only very rarely across donors. A further reported finding was that TCR beta sequences accurately predicted the HLA-A and HLA-B alleles for most subjects in the first cohort. Correlated functional status among segregating V segments might reflect linkage disequilibrium, but an unknown experimental factor could not be ruled out. An earlier analysis of roughly 570 of the donors showed that most TCR beta V segments appeared in productive rearrangements either about 87% or about 30% of the time, which broadly matched IMGT annotations. Seventeen rarely observed V segments, including chromosome 9 orphons, were excluded from the earlier analysis of several hundred of the donors because counts were too low. Compared with equally common non-associated chains, HLA-associated TCR beta chains in a later analysis were more clonally expanded and had lower generation probabilities. Several of the top co-occurrence clusters appeared to be linked to parvovirus B19, influenza, CMV and Epstein-Barr virus, according to a later analysis. Assigning TCR associations to individual alleles was difficult when HLA alleles, especially DR and DQ, strongly co-occurred. Compared with the roughly 600-donor mean, donors in an Asian-associated ancestry cluster had fewer N-insertions in productive TCRs, according to a later genetic analysis. Presence/absence analyses assumed roughly uniform sequencing depth across donors, an assumption that may not hold. A cluster of highly shared sequence variants was judged likely to represent a technical artifact of the sequencing pipeline. In this cohort, only TCR beta chains were sequenced, and detectable features were limited by the absence of alpha or paired-chain data. In a later analysis, TCR association rates were found to vary across HLA loci, with the most associated TCRs seen for DRB1 alleles and the fewest for HLA-C alleles. According to the authors, the approach could potentially be generalized to other disease states and immunological phenotypes.

In total, approximately 700 healthy bone marrow donors made up the cohort. At the time of sampling, every cohort member was nominally healthy, though immune exposures that went unrecorded were likely present. The donor was CMV seronegative and was included in the group of over 300 seronegative cohort members. Each donor provided a peripheral blood sample, and peripheral blood mononuclear cells were used for TCR beta sequencing. The Qiagen DNeasy Blood Extraction Kit was used to extract genomic DNA from the blood cell samples. Preparation of the library involved the immunoSEQ multiplex PCR assay. A mixture of 60 forward primers for TCR Vbeta segments and 13 reverse primers for TCR Jbeta segments was used in the multiplex PCR. A multiplex PCR assay on genomic DNA amplified the CDR3 region of rearranged TCR beta genes. The Illumina HiSeq System was used to sequence the amplified TCR beta libraries as 87-base-pair reads. The authors' pipeline ran thus. In a later analysis, 70 million to 95 million unique TCR beta chains were counted across the 690 or so repertoires, and roughly 10 million of these chains were shared by at least two donors. Raw reads were error-corrected and collapsed into unique sequences with a nearest-neighbor algorithm that merged closely related sequences to remove PCR and sequencing errors. Alignment of CDR3 sequences to IMGT reference sequences was used to assign V, D and J gene segments. Each retained sequence needed at least a six-nucleotide match to both a V gene segment and a J gene segment. Rearrangements were called productive when the CDR3 lacked stop codons and stayed in frame with V and J; all others were non-productive. Following IMGT convention, CDR3 was defined as the stretch from the second conserved V-encoded cysteine to the conserved J-encoded phenylalanine. The earlier analysis of some 600 of the donors excluded sequences that lacked an unambiguous match to a single V gene segment. In an earlier analysis of several hundred of the donors, V segments were called functional above 56.7% productive rearrangements and were called segregating when the between-donor standard deviation exceeded 5%. A statistical classification framework was built to diagnose cytomegalovirus status from the catalog of TCR beta chain sequences. In a later analysis, V and J genes were assigned by comparing TCR nucleotide sequences against IMGT/GENE-DB human TR gene sequences. In a later analysis, CDR3 sequences and most-parsimonious VDJ recombination scenarios were assigned using the TCRdist pipeline. A later analysis defined each TCR beta chain by its CDR3 amino acid sequence plus V-gene family, and excluded reads lacking a unique V-gene family. A later analysis removed 592 highly shared, low-generation-probability nucleotide sequences to deal with suspected cross-contamination and a sequencing artifact. In a later analysis, a clonal expansion index was calculated for each public chain from normalized within-repertoire ranks of inferred template counts. Generation probabilities in a later analysis came from a VDJ recombination model fitted to out-of-frame rearrangements, and those results were checked against IGoR. A later analysis scored TCR-TCR, TCR-HLA and TCR-CMV co-occurrence with hypergeometric tests, applying a repertoire-size bias correction to TCR pairs. In a later analysis, false discovery rates were estimated by permuting HLA or CMV assignments 20 times. A later analysis grouped co-occurring TCRs with DBSCAN, adding TCRdist sequence similarity when clustering within HLA-allele-positive subsets. Repertoires with fewer than 30,000 or more than 120,000 public chains were left out of co-occurrence clustering, as were five repertoires with anomalous nucleotide sharing. TCRdb holds this immuneACCESS table with in-frame rearrangements only. Some clones are missing; in checked studies, unresolved V genes explain under half, and the rest has no known cause. V, J and clone size are taken as reported in that table, and D and trimming were inferred from the DNA itself. The sample table contains about 100,000 clones; only one count was recorded for roughly 75% of them. The top ten clonotypes cover roughly 0.71% of the sample.

Its CDR3 holds 15 amino acids, cysteine through phenylalanine. Kept here is only the CDR3 DNA, which spans 45 bases and is read in frame from base 1. From a lookup of the germline V gene, CDR1 and CDR2 are MGHRA and YSYEKL. Deletion took 0 bases off V and 3 bases off J, with a span of 12 bases between the germline ends. With respect to this clone: The antigen it binds to is not known. There are no base qualities to consult, and no much larger clone falls within one base.

Input material: PBMCs. This sequence was found in a woman in her fifties or sixties in good health and CMV-seronegative. This chain is built from TRBV4-1 and TRBJ2-7; 5 matching bases give a weak D call of TRBD1. DNA sequence: TGCGCCAGCAGCCAAGACAGGGCCCCTCGCTACGAGCAGTACTTC. It codes for CASSQDRAPRYEQYF.